What follows are 21 T cell receptor beta chains derived from one specimen sequenced in a study of CD8+CD57+ T cells in acquired aplastic anemia. Template material for TCR beta VDJ and CDR3 profiling consisted of genomic DNA. TCRdb re-called the reads with MiXCR, one entry per CDR3 protein. The table shows about 180,000 distinct CDR3 sequences, with about 60% occurring only once. Before being chosen for sequencing, patients had shown CD8+CD57+ cell expansion by flow cytometry. Sequencing used sorted CD4+, CD8+, or CD8+CD57+ T cells (not recorded which) from PBMCs. The receptors were sampled from a human donor with aplastic anemia.

This clonotype was detected ten times or more. This chain's CDR3 is CASSQDPDRGDQPQHF. In nucleotides, the CDR3 is TGCGCCAGCAGCCAAGACCCGGACAGGGGAGATCAGCCCCAGCATTTT. The chain couples TRBV4-1 to TRBJ1-5; 9 bases match TRBD1. J lost 5 bases, V lost 0 bases, and 5 bases had no gene match. The CDR3 contains 16 residues. Germline V lookup: CDR1 MGHRA, CDR2 YSYEKL.

The rearrangement joins TRBV2 to TRBJ2-7; perhaps TRBD2 as D (8 bases). Trimming pared 6 bases from V and 3 bases from J, leaving 15 bases between. This CDR3 is built from 14 residues. The germline CDR1 and CDR2 sequences are SNHLY and FYNNEI. CDR3 DNA: TGTGCCAGCAGCTCGGGAGGGGGCGTCTACGAGCAGTACTTC. It encodes CASSSGGGVYEQYF. Full variable domain (missing parts from reference TRBV2 and TRBJ2-7): EPEVTQTPSHQVTQMGQEVILRCVPISNHLYFYWYRQILGQKVEFLVSFYNNEISEKSEIFDDQFSVERPDGSNFTLKIRSTKLEDSAMYFCASSSGGGVYEQYFGPGTRLTVT.

The genes are TRBV29-1 and TRBJ1-2, with a possible D match to TRBD1 (6 bases). With 2 bases removed from V and 5 bases from J, the gap between germline ends came to 18 bases. Germline V CDR1 and CDR2: SQVTM, ANQGSEA. CDR3 length: 15 amino acids. This CDR3 reads CSVELRGGGRYGYTF. The CDR3 DNA is TGCAGCGTTGAACTCCGAGGGGGGGGGAGGTATGGCTACACCTTC. The full variable domain, with the rest looked up from reference TRBV29-1 and TRBJ1-2, is SAVISQKPSRDICQRGTSLTIQCQVDSQVTMMFWYRQQPGQSLTLIATANQGSEATYESGFVIDKFPISRPNLTFSTLTVSNMSPEDSSIYLCSVELRGGGRYGYTFGSGTRLTVV.

This clonotype was counted at least ten times. The gene calls are TRBV5-1 and TRBJ1-6; no clear D gene. Germline-derived CDR1 and CDR2 are SGHRS and YFSETQ. The CDR3 is 15 amino acids. Trimming cost V 0 bases and J 9 bases, with 13 bases left between them. The CDR3 reads CASSLVPRWRSPLHF. Written as DNA, the CDR3 is TGCGCCAGCAGCTTGGTGCCACGTTGGCGTTCACCCCTCCACTTT.

This chain joins TRBV11-2 and TRBJ2-7, with TRBD1 identical over 10 bases. Germline loops: CDR1 SGHAT, CDR2 FQNNGV. The CDR3 covers 15 residues. Trimming at V came to 1 base and at J to 4 bases, leaving 4 bases not matched to a gene. The CDR3, as DNA: TGTGCCAGCAGCTTAGGGGGGACAGGGGTTTACGAGCAGTACTTC. Protein sequence: CASSLGGTGVYEQYF.

This chain connects TRBV7-8 to TRBJ1-2; D is perhaps TRBD1 (6 bases). The CDR3 has 15 amino acids. Trimming cost V 0 bases and J 4 bases, with 12 bases left between them. Germline assignment: CDR1 SGHVS and CDR2 FQNEAQ. In DNA, the CDR3 is TGTGCCAGCAGCTTAGCGACACAGGGAGGCTATGGCTACACCTTC. Translating it yields CASSLATQGGYGYTF. The whole variable domain, remainder taken from reference TRBV7-8 and TRBJ1-2, is GAGVSQSPRYKVAKRGQDVALRCDPISGHVSLFWYQQALGQGPEFLTYFQNEAQLDKSGLPSDRFFAERPEGSVSTLKIQRTQQEDSAVYLCASSLATQGGYGYTFGSGTRLTVV.

Remarks on this clonotype: One junction end does not reproduce the germline sequence, and a read error may be involved. The chain recombines TRBV2 with TRBJ2-1, with TRBD2 matching over 9 bases. The CDR3 is 15 amino acids. From germline, CDR1 is SNHLY and CDR2 FYNNEI. The CDR3 nucleotides are TGTGCCTGCAGTGTGGGCGGGGGGGAGTACAATGAGCAGTTCTTC. This gives the protein CACSVGGGEYNEQFF.

Of note for this clonotype: One end of the junction fails to match germline, which may point to a read error. The CDR3 DNA reads TGTACCAGCAGCGAGGGGACAGATAATTCACCCCTCCACTTT. The encoded protein is CTSSEGTDNSPLHF. This sequence joins TRBV6-4 and TRBJ1-6; 7 bases agree with TRBD1. The CDR3 runs 14 residues. Germline loops: CDR1 MRHNA, CDR2 SNTAGT.

Only a few counts were recorded for this clonotype. The rearrangement links TRBV10-2 to TRBJ2-3; D not resolved. Looked up from germline, CDR1 is WSHSY and CDR2 is SAAADI. The CDR3 length is 12 residues. The V gene lost 8 bases and the J gene lost 4 bases, with 10 bases spanning the gap. CDR3 residues: CASSRGADTQYF. In DNA form, the CDR3 reads TGCGCCAGCTCTAGAGGAGCAGATACGCAGTATTTT.

This clonotype was picked up many times. The V gene is TRBV15, the J gene TRBJ1-3; D is possibly TRBD1 (6 bases). The CDR3 length is 14 residues. Germline CDR1 is LNHNV and CDR2 is YYDKDF (reference sequence). With 0 bases removed from V and 4 bases from J, the gap between germline ends came to 7 bases. This CDR3 reads CATSRDRGGNTIYF. The CDR3 DNA follows: TGTGCCACCAGCAGAGACAGGGGAGGAAACACCATATATTTT.

This clonotype has at least ten counts. This chain links TRBV11-2 with TRBJ2-7; D not resolved. The length of the CDR3 is 12 residues. Trimming took off 5 bases at V and 3 bases at J, with 8 bases between the two ends. Germline CDR1 reads SGHAT; CDR2 reads FQNNGV. The CDR3 DNA reads as TGTGCCAGCAGCCAAACAAACTACGAGCAGTACTTC. It translates to CASSQTNYEQYF.

The V gene is TRBV2, the J gene TRBJ1-6, with 9 positions matching TRBD1. The CDR3 has 15 residues. Germline assignment: CDR1 SNHLY and CDR2 FYNNEI. Losses at the gene ends were 6 bases for V and 5 bases for J; bases not matched to a gene: 5. The CDR3 protein is CASSRTGVNNSPLHF. In DNA, the CDR3 is TGTGCCAGCAGCCGGACAGGGGTGAATAATTCACCCCTCCACTTT.

This clonotype was recorded a few times. The rearrangement links TRBV10-3 to TRBJ1-6; 8 positions agree with TRBD1. The CDR3 is made up of 15 amino acids. J gave up 8 bases and V 2 bases, and 5 bases lay outside the gene matches. The germline CDR1 and CDR2 sequences are ENHRY and SYGVKD. CDR3: CAISEGSTGDSPLHF. The CDR3 bases are TGTGCCATCAGTGAGGGGTCGACAGGGGATTCACCCCTCCACTTT.

The chain has TRBV10-3 and TRBJ1-3; TRBD1 agrees at 7 bases. Germline loops: CDR1 ENHRY, CDR2 SYGVKD. Trimming at V came to 4 bases and at J to 6 bases, leaving 6 bases not matched to a gene. The CDR3 sequence is 14 residues long. CDR3 DNA sequence: TGTGCCATCAGTGGGCATACAGGGGCAAACACCATATATTTT. Translation gives CAISGHTGANTIYF.

The V and J genes are TRBV24-1 and TRBJ1-5; D uncertain. The CDR3 loop spans 14 amino acids. Trimming removed 3 bases from V and 4 bases from J, with 9 bases in between. From germline, CDR1 is KGHDR and CDR2 SFDVKD. CDR3 in DNA: TGTGCCACCAGTGATCCGGGGATGAATCAGCCCCAGCATTTT. This gives the protein CATSDPGMNQPQHF.

The chain joins TRBV29-1 to TRBJ2-1; no definite D call. Germline CDR1 reads SQVTM; CDR2 reads ANQGSEA. Trimming took 4 bases from V and 0 from J, leaving 10 bases between them. This CDR3 has 14 residues. CDR3 amino acids: CSVVGRLSYNEQFF. The CDR3 DNA is TGCAGCGTTGTGGGCAGGCTCTCCTACAATGAGCAGTTCTTC.

Only one count was recorded for this clonotype. The CDR3 DNA reads as TGCAGTGCTAGAGTGTTAGCGGGGGGCCAATACTTC. Translated, it gives CSARVLAGGQYF. The rearrangement links TRBV20-1 to TRBJ2-5, with 10 bases that match TRBD2. V dropped 1 base and J dropped 14; count of bases not matched to a gene: 7. The CDR3 extends over 12 amino acids. Germline V lookup: CDR1 DFQATT, CDR2 SNEGSKA (reference sequence).

The chain recombines TRBV15 with TRBJ1-1; D possibly corresponds to TRBD1 (5 bases). Between the trimmed V and J ends, which lost 3 bases and 3 bases, there was a span of 11 bases. CDR3 length equals 14 residues. CDR1 is LNHNV, CDR2 YYDKDF, per germline (reference sequence). CDR3 in amino acids: CATSRKGRDTEAFF. CDR3 coding DNA: TGTGCCACCAGCAGGAAGGGACGGGACACTGAAGCTTTCTTT.

A remark on this clonotype: The junction shows a germline mismatch at one end, possibly a read error. The rearrangement links TRBV20-1 to TRBJ2-7; TRBD1 is a possible D gene (5 bases). This CDR3 is built from 14 residues. The germline V gene has CDR1 DFQATT and CDR2 SNEGSKA (reference sequence). This CDR3 reads CSARVLGRDGEHYF. The DNA of the CDR3 is TGCAGCGCTAGGGTACTGGGGCGCGACGGCGAGCATTACTTC.

The CDR3 sequence is CASSSVTTEQYF. For the CDR3, the DNA is TGTGCCAGCAGCAGCGTGACCACCGAGCAGTACTTC. This chain connects TRBV7-9 to TRBJ2-7; D uncertain. Germline CDR1 reads SEHNR; CDR2 reads FQNEAQ (reference sequence). The CDR3 is 12 amino acids. Trimming cost V 5 bases and J 6 bases, with 11 bases left between them.

The gene calls are TRBV7-3 and TRBJ1-1; 11 bases align to TRBD1. With V trimmed by 2 bases and J by 4 bases, 6 bases remained unmatched. CDR1 is SGHTA, CDR2 FQGTGA, per germline. This CDR3 spans 16 amino acids. This chain's CDR3 is CASSLWTGGHSTEAFF. The CDR3 nucleotides read TGTGCCAGCAGCTTATGGACAGGGGGCCATAGCACTGAAGCTTTCTTT.